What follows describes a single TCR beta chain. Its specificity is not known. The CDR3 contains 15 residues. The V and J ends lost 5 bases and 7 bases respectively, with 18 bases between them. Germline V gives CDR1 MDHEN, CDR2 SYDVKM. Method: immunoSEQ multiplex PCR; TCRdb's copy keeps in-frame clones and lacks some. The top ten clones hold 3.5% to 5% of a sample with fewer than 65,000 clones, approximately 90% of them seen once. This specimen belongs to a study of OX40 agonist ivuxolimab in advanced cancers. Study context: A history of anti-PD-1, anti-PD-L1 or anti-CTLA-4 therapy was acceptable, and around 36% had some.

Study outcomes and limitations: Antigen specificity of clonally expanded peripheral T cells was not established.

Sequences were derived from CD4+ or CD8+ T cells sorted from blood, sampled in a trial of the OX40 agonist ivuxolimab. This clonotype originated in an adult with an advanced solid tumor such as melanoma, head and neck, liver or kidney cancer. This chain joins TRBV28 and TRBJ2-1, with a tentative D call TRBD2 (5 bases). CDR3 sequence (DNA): TGTGCCAGCAGTACTAGACATCTCAGTGGGAATGAGCAGTTCTTC. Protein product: CASSTRHLSGNEQFF.